The 10 T cell receptor beta chains below all came from one sample that was sequenced in a study of blood T cell repertoires in COVID-19. Sequencing was performed with immunoSEQ multiplex PCR; in TCRdb, only in-frame clones are kept and a portion is missing. The sample holds 70,000 or so clones, around four fifths seen once. The sample was peripheral blood. The receptors shown here come from a man between 60 and 70 years old with COVID-19, enrolled during active disease.

This clone was detected ten times or more. The rearrangement links TRBV27 to TRBJ1-2, with TRBD1 as a possible D gene (5 bases). Germline CDR1 is MNHEY and CDR2 is SMNVEV (reference sequence). Trimming left V 4 bases short and J 9 bases short, with 9 bases between. CDR3 length: 11 residues. The CDR3 DNA follows: TGTGCCAGCAGTTCTCAGGGAAGCTACACCTTC. Its protein product is CASSSQGSYTF.

The rearrangement uses TRBV6-5 and TRBJ2-3; 8 bases map to TRBD1. The CDR3 spans 15 residues. V lost 6 bases, J lost 0 bases, and 5 bases stayed unmatched. Looked up from germline, CDR1 is MNHEY and CDR2 is SVGAGI. CDR3 DNA sequence: TGTGCCAGCAGGTTATGGGACAGGAGCACAGATACGCAGTATTTT. Protein product: CASRLWDRSTDTQYF.

The chain is built from TRBV7-9 and TRBJ2-1, with D perhaps matching TRBD1 (5 bases). Trimming left V 5 bases short and J 9 bases short, with 11 bases between. The CDR3 extends over 12 amino acids. The germline V gene has CDR1 SEHNR and CDR2 FQNEAQ (reference sequence). As DNA, the CDR3 is TGTGCCAGCAGCCCCTATGACAGTGAGCAGTTCTTC. Its translation: CASSPYDSEQFF.

CDR3 nucleotide sequence: TGTGCCAGCAGTGTAGAGAGGGGGGGGCTATCTGAGCAGTTCTTC. Its protein is CASSVERGGLSEQFF. The chain couples TRBV2 to TRBJ2-1, with a weak D call TRBD2 (7 bases). The CDR3 consists of 15 residues. Per germline, CDR1 SNHLY and CDR2 FYNNEI. The V gene lost 4 bases and the J gene lost 9 bases, with 19 bases spanning the gap. Based on the CDR3 plus reference TRBV2 and TRBJ2-1, the full variable domain is EPEVTQTPSHQVTQMGQEVILRCVPISNHLYFYWYRQILGQKVEFLVSFYNNEISEKSEIFDDQFSVERPDGSNFTLKIRSTKLEDSAMYFCASSVERGGLSEQFFGPGTRLTVL.

The chain is built from TRBV5-1 and TRBJ2-2; D is undetermined. Trimming pared 0 bases from V and 3 bases from J, leaving 6 bases between. Germline assignment: CDR1 SGHRS and CDR2 YFSETQ. CDR3 length: 14 amino acids. CDR3 amino acids: CASSLEAYTGELFF. The CDR3 nucleotides read TGCGCCAGCAGCTTGGAAGCATACACCGGGGAGCTGTTTTTT.

The chain employs TRBV6-1 and TRBJ2-3; 11 bases are a match to TRBD1. V gave up 3 bases and J gave up 2 bases; unmatched junction bases: 4. This CDR3 is 16 amino acids long. The germline CDR1 and CDR2 sequences are MNHNS and SASEGT. CDR3 sequence reads: CASSEGDRGITDTQYF. The CDR3 coding sequence is TGTGCCAGCAGTGAGGGGGACAGGGGGATCACAGATACGCAGTATTTT.

The chain carries TRBV5-1 and TRBJ2-2, with 13 nucleotides matching TRBD2. J was trimmed by 1 base and V by 2 bases; bases with no gene match: 5. CDR3 length: 18 residues. The germline V gene encodes CDR1 SGHRS and CDR2 YFSETQ. The CDR3 DNA follows: TGCGCCAGCAGCTTTGGACTAGCGGGAGTTATGAACACCGGGGAGCTGTTTTTT. This sequence encodes CASSFGLAGVMNTGELFF.

The chain joins TRBV18 to TRBJ1-1, with 9 bases matching TRBD1. Looked up from germline, CDR1 is KGHSH and CDR2 is LQKENI. CDR3 size: 16 residues. The V segment lost 4 bases and the J segment 0 bases; nucleotides outside the gene matches: 6. In DNA form, the CDR3 reads TGTGCCAGCTCACGGACGAACAGGGGGCTGAACACTGAAGCTTTCTTT. It translates to CASSRTNRGLNTEAFF.

The J gene is TRBJ2-1, the V gene TRBV11-1; D call uncertain. The ends were cut back, 5 bases at V and 4 bases at J, with 3 bases in the middle. This CDR3 has 11 residues. CDR1 is SGHAT, CDR2 FQDESV, per germline (reference sequence). The CDR3 sequence: CASSPYNEQFF. CDR3 DNA sequence: TGTGCCAGCAGCCCGTACAATGAGCAGTTCTTC.

J is TRBJ1-1 and V is TRBV3-1 (or the pseudogene TRBV3-2), with TRBD1 matching 9 bases. CDR3 size: 12 residues. V shed 1 base, J shed 11 bases, and the junction held 2 bases outside the gene matches. Germline V gives CDR1 LGHDT, CDR2 YNNKEL (reference sequence). The DNA of the CDR3 is TGTGCCAGCAGCCAAGGCGACAGGGGGGCTTTCTTT. Translating it yields CASSQGDRGAFF.